The 8 T cell receptor beta chains in this list originate from one sample, sequenced in a study of blood T cell repertoires in COVID-19. Measured with immunoSEQ multiplex PCR; TCRdb has only the in-frame clones, and not every one. The sample shows about 350,000 clones, 89% of them seen only once. The sequencing input was peripheral blood. The receptor source for this set is a woman in her fifties or sixties with COVID-19, enrolled during active disease.

The V gene is TRBV6-1, the J gene TRBJ2-5; 11 bases align to TRBD2. This CDR3 has 16 amino acids. Trimming took 4 bases from V and 3 from J; bases not matched to a gene: 7. CDR1 is MNHNS and CDR2 is SASEGT in the germline V gene. CDR3 loop: CASSVTSGGGEETQYF. The CDR3 DNA reads TGTGCCAGCAGTGTTACTAGCGGGGGAGGGGAAGAGACCCAGTACTTC.

The J gene is TRBJ2-2, the V gene TRBV25-1; possible D gene TRBD2, 5 bases. The germline V gene has CDR1 MGHDK and CDR2 SYGVNS. The CDR3 has 12 amino acids. The V end was cut by 7 bases, the J end by 5 bases, with 8 bases between. The CDR3: CASTRGTGELFF. The CDR3 DNA reads as TGTGCCAGCACTCGGGGAACCGGGGAGCTGTTTTTT.

The chain combines TRBV12-3 or TRBV12-4 with TRBJ2-5; the D is unclear. CDR3 length equals 13 residues. Trimming took 3 bases from V and 2 from J, leaving 7 bases between them. CDR3 DNA: TGTGCCAGCAGTTTGTGGCAGCAAGAGACCCAGTACTTC. Its protein product is CASSLWQQETQYF.

J is TRBJ2-7 and V is TRBV3-1 (or the pseudogene TRBV3-2); unclear D gene. The germline V and J ends were trimmed by 0 bases and 2 bases, with 11 bases remaining between them. CDR3 length equals 15 residues. Germline lookup yields CDR1 LGHDT and CDR2 YNNKEL (reference sequence). The CDR3 is CASSQDESVTYEQYF. CDR3 in DNA: TGTGCCAGCAGCCAAGATGAATCAGTCACCTACGAGCAGTACTTC.

The rearrangement uses TRBV30 and TRBJ1-4; possible D gene TRBD1, 5 bases. V was trimmed by 2 bases and J by 7 bases, leaving 17 bases between them. The CDR3 covers 15 residues. CDR1 and CDR2 from the germline V gene are GTSNPN and SVGIG (reference sequence). The CDR3 loop is CAWSRQGLLGEKLFF. Here the CDR3 DNA reads TGTGCCTGGAGTCGGCAGGGCTTATTAGGTGAAAAACTGTTTTTT. The full variable domain, its missing parts supplied by reference TRBV30 and TRBJ1-4, is SQTIHQWPATLVQPVGSPLSLECTVEGTSNPNLYWYRQAAGRGLQLLFYSVGIGQISSEVPQNLSASRPQDRQFILSSKKLLLSDSGFYLCAWSRQGLLGEKLFFGSGTQLSVL.

This chain connects TRBV10-3 to TRBJ2-3; 14 bases match TRBD2. Per the germline V gene, CDR1 is ENHRY and CDR2 is SYGVKD. V dropped 4 bases and J dropped 14; count of bases not matched to a gene: 11. The length of the CDR3 is 15 residues. The DNA of the CDR3 is TGTGCCATCAGTGGACTAGCGGGGGGGCCGATCGAGCCGTATTTT. This gives the protein CAISGLAGGPIEPYF.

The chain combines TRBV3-1 (or the pseudogene TRBV3-2) with TRBJ2-1; 8 nucleotides agree with TRBD1. The CDR3 is 12 residues long. With 2 bases clipped from V and 15 bases from J, the junction kept 6 bases outside the gene matches. CDR1 LGHDT and CDR2 YNNKEL come from the germline V gene (reference sequence). The CDR3 DNA reads as TGTGCCAGCAGCCAACGACAGGGGAGTCGGTTCTTC. Translated: CASSQRQGSRFF.

This clone was found once. The rearrangement joins TRBV21-1 to TRBJ1-2; TRBD1 is the table's D call, not checked against the DNA. TRBV21-1 is tagged as a pseudogene. This CDR3 is 16 amino acids long. CDR3 coding DNA: TGTGCCAGCAGCAAAGTAACAGGGAAAGGTAACTATGGCTACACCTTC. Protein: CASSKVTGKGNYGYTF.